The present T cell receptor beta chain was sequenced within a study of blood T cell repertoires in COVID-19. Overall study context: Sites across the United States, Italy and Spain contributed samples from acute and convalescent COVID-19. PBMCs, B-cell-depleted T cells, or T cells were the source of the cDNA or gDNA that made up the material.

During active infection, Seattle patients enrolled and were then monitored through disease. Original processing notes: From reference gene primer amplification, estimates of nucleated cell counts were derived. Repertoires were generated with immunoSEQ multiplex PCR, while TCRdb's copy carries only in-frame clones and drops some. V and J calls and clone size come straight from that table; D and trimming were deduced from the DNA. The table has 100,000 to 150,000 clones, roughly 91% seen once. V was shortened by 3 bases and J by 1 base, with 14 bases between the two germline ends. The germline V gene encodes CDR1 SGDLS and CDR2 YYNGEE. This CDR3 spans 15 amino acids.

This chain uses TRBV9 with TRBJ2-7, with a weak D call TRBD1 (6 bases). Sequencing was performed on peripheral blood. This clonotype was sampled from a man aged 55 to 70 with COVID-19, enrolled during active disease. The CDR3 reads CASSEGPDRSYEQYF. CDR3 bases: TGTGCCAGCAGCGAGGGCCCGGACAGATCCTACGAGCAGTACTTC.